This record looks at one T cell receptor beta chain sequence and its context. Antigen: not known. Generated by immunoSEQ multiplex PCR, the TCRdb table keeps only in-frame clones and is missing some. The sample lists about 76,000 clones; around nine tenths were seen once. The entry originates in a study of OX40 agonist ivuxolimab in advanced cancers. Study-level information: Age averaged roughly 60 years (range roughly 20 to 90), and roughly 80% were male.

The CDR3 has 16 amino acids. The V and J ends lost 0 bases and 7 bases, in that order; junction bases with no gene match: 11. Germline V gene data show CDR1 as MNHEY and CDR2 as SVGAGI. Study outcomes and limitations: Normalized expansion of T-cell clones was also low for some nonresponders. Expanded clones were, on average, more numerous among CD8+ T cells than CD4+.

The chain employs TRBV6-5 and TRBJ1-2; 7 positions match TRBD1. The clonotype comes from an adult with an advanced solid tumor such as melanoma, head and neck, liver or kidney cancer. Specimen: CD4+ or CD8+ T cells sorted from blood, collected in a trial of the OX40 agonist ivuxolimab. The CDR3 spells CASSYSQGGGFGGYTF. The CDR3 bases are TGTGCCAGCAGTTACTCCCAGGGGGGAGGATTTGGTGGCTACACCTTC.